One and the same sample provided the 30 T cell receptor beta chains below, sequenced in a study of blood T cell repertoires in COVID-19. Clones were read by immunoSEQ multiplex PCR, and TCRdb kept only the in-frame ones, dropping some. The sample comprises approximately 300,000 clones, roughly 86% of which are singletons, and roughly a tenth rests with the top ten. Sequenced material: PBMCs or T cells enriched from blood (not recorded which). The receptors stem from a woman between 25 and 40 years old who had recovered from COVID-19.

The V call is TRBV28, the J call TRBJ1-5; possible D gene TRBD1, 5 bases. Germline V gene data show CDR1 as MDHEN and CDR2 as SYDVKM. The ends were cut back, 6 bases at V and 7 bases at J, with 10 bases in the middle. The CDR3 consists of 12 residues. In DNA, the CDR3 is TGTGCCAGCAGGCGGAGGGGACAGCCCCAGCATTTT. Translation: CASRRRGQPQHF. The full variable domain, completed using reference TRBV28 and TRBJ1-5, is DVKVTQSSRYLVKRTGEKVFLECVQDMDHENMFWYRQDPGLGLRLIYFSYDVKMKEKGDIPEGYSVSREKKERFSLILESASTNQTSMYLCASRRRGQPQHFGDGTRLSIL.

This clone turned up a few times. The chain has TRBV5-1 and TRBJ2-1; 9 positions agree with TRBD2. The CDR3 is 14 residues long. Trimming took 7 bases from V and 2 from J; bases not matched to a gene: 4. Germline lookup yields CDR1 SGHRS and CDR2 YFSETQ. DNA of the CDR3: TGCGCCAGCGGGACTAGCAGCCCCTACAATGAGCAGTTCTTC. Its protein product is CASGTSSPYNEQFF.

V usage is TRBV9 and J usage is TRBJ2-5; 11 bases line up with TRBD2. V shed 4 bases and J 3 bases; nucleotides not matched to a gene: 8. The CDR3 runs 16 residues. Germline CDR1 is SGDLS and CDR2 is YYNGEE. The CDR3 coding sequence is TGTGCCAGCAGCCCTCAATTGGGACTAGCGGAAGAGACCCAGTACTTC. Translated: CASSPQLGLAEETQYF.

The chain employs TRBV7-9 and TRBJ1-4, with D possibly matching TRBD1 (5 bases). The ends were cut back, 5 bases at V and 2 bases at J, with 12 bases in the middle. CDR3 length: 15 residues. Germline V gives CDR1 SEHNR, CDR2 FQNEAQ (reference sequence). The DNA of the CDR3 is TGTGCCAGCAGCGCAGGGCAGTCGACTAATGAAAAACTGTTTTTT. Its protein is CASSAGQSTNEKLFF.

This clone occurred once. The CDR3 spells CASRKTATNEKLFF. The CDR3 nucleotides read TGTGCCAGTAGAAAGACAGCAACTAATGAAAAACTGTTTTTT. The gene calls are TRBV19 and TRBJ1-4, with D possibly being TRBD1 (5 bases). Germline CDR1 reads LNHDA; CDR2 reads SQIVND (reference sequence). The CDR3 sequence is 14 residues long. V was cut by 6 bases and J by 0 bases, with 8 bases left in between.

The CDR3 loop is CASSLTASLNTEAFF. The CDR3 DNA reads TGCGCCAGCAGCCTGACAGCCTCACTGAACACTGAAGCTTTCTTT. The gene calls are TRBV5-1 and TRBJ1-1; D perhaps matches TRBD1 (5 bases). Per germline, CDR1 SGHRS and CDR2 YFSETQ. V was cut by 4 bases and J by 0 bases, with 13 bases left in between. The CDR3 is 15 residues long.

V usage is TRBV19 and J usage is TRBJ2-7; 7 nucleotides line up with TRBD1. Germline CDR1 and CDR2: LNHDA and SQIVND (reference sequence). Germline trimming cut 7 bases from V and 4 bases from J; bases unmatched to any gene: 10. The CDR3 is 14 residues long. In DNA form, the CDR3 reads TGTGCCAGTACCCCCGGGACAGCTTTTTACGAGCAGTACTTC. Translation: CASTPGTAFYEQYF. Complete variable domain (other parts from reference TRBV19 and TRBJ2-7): DGGITQSPKYLFRKEGQNVTLSCEQNLNHDAMYWYRQDPGQGLRLIYYSQIVNDFQKGDIAEGYSVSREKKESFPLTVTSAQKNPTAFYLCASTPGTAFYEQYFGPGTRLTVT.

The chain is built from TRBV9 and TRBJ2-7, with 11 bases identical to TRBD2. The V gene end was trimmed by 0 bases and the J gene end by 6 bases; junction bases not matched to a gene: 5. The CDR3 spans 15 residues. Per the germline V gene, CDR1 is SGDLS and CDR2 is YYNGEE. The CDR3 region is CASSVDLGLAAEQYF. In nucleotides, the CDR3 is TGTGCCAGCAGCGTAGATCTGGGACTAGCGGCCGAGCAGTACTTC.

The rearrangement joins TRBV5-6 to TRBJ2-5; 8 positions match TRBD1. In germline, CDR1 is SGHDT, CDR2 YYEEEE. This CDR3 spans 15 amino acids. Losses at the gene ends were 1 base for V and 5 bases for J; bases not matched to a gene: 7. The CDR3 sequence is CASSLSQGARETQYF. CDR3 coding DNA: TGTGCCAGCAGCTTGAGCCAGGGGGCTAGGGAGACCCAGTACTTC. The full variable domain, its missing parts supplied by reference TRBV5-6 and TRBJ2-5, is DAGVTQSPTHLIKTRGQQVTLRCSPKSGHDTVSWYQQALGQGPQFIFQYYEEEERQRGNFPDRFSGHQFPNYSSELNVNALLLGDSALYLCASSLSQGARETQYFGPGTRLLVL.

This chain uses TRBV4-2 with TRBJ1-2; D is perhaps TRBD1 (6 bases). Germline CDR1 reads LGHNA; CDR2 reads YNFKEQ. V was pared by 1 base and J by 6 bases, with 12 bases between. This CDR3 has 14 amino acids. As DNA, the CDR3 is TGTGCCAGCAGCCAAGTTTCAGGGGTGGATGGCTACACCTTC. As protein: CASSQVSGVDGYTF.

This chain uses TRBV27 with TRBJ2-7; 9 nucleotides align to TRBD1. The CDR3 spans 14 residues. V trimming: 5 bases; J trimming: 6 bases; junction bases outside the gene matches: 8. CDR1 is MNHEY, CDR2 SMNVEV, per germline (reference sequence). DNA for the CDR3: TGTGCCAGCAGTGCCGCCGGGACAGGGAGCGAGCAGTACTTC. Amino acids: CASSAAGTGSEQYF.

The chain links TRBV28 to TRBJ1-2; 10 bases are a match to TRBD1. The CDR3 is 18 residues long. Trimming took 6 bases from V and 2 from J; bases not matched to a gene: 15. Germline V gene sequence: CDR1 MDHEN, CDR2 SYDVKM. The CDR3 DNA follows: TGTGCCAGCAGCTCATTCGGGGACAGGGGTATTCAAAACTATGGCTACACCTTC. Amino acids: CASSSFGDRGIQNYGYTF.

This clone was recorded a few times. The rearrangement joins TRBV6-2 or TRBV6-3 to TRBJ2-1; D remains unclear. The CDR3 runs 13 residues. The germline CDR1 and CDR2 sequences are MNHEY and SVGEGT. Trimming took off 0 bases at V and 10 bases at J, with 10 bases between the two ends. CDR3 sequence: CASSYSPLGEQFF. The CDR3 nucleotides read TGTGCCAGCAGTTACTCCCCGCTCGGGGAGCAGTTCTTC.

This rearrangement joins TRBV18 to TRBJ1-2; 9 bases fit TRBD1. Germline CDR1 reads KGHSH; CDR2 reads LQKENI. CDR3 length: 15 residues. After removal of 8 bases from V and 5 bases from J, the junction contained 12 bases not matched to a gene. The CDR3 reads CASPNKTGGGYGYTF. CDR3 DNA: TGTGCCAGCCCGAATAAAACAGGGGGCGGGTATGGCTACACCTTC.

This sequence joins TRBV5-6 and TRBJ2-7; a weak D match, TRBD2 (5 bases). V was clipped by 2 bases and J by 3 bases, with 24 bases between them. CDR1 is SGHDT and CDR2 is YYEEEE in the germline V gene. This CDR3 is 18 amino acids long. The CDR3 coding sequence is TGTGCCAGCAGCTTACCGCAGCGGAAAACCTACCGGAGCTACGAGCAGTACTTC. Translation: CASSLPQRKTYRSYEQYF.

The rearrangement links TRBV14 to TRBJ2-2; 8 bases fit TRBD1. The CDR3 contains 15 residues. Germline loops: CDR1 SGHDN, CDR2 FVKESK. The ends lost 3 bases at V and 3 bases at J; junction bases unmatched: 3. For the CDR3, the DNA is TGTGCCAGCAGCCATGGACAGGGCTACACCGGGGAGCTGTTTTTT. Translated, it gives CASSHGQGYTGELFF.

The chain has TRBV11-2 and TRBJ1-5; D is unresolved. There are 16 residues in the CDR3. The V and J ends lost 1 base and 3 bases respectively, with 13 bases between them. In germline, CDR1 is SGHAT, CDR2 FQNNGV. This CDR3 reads CASSLGSGFNNQPQHF. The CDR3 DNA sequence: TGTGCCAGCAGCTTAGGGAGTGGGTTTAACAATCAGCCCCAGCATTTT. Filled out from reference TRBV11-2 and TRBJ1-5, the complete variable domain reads EAGVAQSPRYKIIEKRQSVAFWCNPISGHATLYWYQQILGQGPKLLIQFQNNGVVDDSQLPKDRFSAERLKGVDSTLKIQPAKLEDSAVYLCASSLGSGFNNQPQHFGDGTRLSIL.

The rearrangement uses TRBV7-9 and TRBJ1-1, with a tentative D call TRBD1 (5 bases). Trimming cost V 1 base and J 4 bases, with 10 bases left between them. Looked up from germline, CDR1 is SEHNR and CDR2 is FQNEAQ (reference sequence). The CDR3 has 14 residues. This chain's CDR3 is CASSLVGGGTEAFF. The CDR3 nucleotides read TGTGCCAGCAGCTTAGTTGGCGGGGGCACTGAAGCTTTCTTT.

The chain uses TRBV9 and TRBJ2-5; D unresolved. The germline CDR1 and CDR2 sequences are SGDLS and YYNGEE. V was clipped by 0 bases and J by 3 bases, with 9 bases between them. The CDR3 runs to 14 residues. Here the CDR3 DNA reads TGTGCCAGCAGCGTAGCTCTCTTAGAAGAGACCCAGTACTTC. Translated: CASSVALLEETQYF.

For the CDR3, the DNA is TGTGCTAGTGGTTTGTTTCCGGGACAGGGATCCAGGAGAGAAGCTTTCTTT. It translates to CASGLFPGQGSRREAFF. V gene TRBV12-5 combines with J gene TRBJ1-1; 9 bases map to TRBD1. The germline gives CDR1 LGHNT, CDR2 FRNRAP. CDR3 length: 17 residues. V lost 2 bases, J lost 8 bases, and 15 bases stayed unmatched.

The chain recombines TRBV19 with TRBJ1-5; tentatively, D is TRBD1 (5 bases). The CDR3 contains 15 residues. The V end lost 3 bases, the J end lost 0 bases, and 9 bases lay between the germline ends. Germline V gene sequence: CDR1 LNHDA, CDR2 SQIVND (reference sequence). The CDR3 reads CASSMSGLSNQPQHF. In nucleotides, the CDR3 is TGTGCCAGTAGTATGTCAGGGCTTAGCAATCAGCCCCAGCATTTT.

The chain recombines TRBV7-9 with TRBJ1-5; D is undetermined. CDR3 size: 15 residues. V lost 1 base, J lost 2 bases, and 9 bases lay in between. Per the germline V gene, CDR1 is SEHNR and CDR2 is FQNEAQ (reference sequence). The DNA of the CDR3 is TGTGCCAGCAGCTTAGGAGTTATGGGCAATCAGCCCCAGCATTTT. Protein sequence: CASSLGVMGNQPQHF.

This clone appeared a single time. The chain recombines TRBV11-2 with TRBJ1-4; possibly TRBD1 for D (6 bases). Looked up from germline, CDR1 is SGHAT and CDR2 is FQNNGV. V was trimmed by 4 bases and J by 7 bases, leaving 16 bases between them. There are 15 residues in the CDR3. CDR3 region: CASSSLRGRGEKLFF. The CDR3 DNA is TGTGCCAGCAGCTCCCTCAGGGGTAGGGGTGAAAAACTGTTTTTT.

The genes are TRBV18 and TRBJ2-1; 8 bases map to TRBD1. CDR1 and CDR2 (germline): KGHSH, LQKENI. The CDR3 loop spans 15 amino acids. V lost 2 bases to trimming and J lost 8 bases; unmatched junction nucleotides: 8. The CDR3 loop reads CASSPSRTGIDEQFF. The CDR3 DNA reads TGTGCCAGCTCACCATCCCGGACAGGGATCGATGAGCAGTTCTTC.

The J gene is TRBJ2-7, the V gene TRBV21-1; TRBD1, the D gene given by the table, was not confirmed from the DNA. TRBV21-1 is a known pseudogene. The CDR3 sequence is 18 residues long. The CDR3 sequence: CASSKRSKTGGHSYEQYF. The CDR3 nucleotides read TGTGCCAGCAGCAAACGATCGAAAACAGGGGGCCATTCCTACGAGCAGTACTTC.

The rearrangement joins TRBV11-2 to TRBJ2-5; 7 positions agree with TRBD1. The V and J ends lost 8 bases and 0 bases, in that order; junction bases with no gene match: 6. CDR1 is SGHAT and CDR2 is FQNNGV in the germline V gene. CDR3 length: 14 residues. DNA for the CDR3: TGTGCCAGCGGGCAGGGGACAGACCAAGAGACCCAGTACTTC. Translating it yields CASGQGTDQETQYF.

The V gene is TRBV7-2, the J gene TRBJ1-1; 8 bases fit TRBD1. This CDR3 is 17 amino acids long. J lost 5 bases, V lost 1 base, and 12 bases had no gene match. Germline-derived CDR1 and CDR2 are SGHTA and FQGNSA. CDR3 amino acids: CASSLEGIGTGGTEAFF. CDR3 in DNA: TGTGCCAGCAGCTTAGAAGGCATAGGAACAGGGGGGACTGAAGCTTTCTTT.

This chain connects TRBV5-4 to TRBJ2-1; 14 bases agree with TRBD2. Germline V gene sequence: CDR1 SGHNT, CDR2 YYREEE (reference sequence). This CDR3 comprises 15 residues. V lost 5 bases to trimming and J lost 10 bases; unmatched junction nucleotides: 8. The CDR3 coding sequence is TGTGCCAGCAGTCTGGGACTAGCGGGAGTGGTGGAGCAGTTCTTC. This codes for CASSLGLAGVVEQFF.

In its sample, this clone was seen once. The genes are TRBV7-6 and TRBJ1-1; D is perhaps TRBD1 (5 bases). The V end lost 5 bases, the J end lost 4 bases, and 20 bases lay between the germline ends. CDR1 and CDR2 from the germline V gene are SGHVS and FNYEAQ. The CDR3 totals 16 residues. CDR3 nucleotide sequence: TGTGCCAGCAGCCCCCTTGGGGGGGTAGAAATCACTGAAGCTTTCTTT. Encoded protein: CASSPLGGVEITEAFF.

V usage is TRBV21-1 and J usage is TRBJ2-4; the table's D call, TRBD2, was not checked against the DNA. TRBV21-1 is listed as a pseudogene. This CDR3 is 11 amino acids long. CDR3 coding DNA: TGTGCCAGCAGCAAGGAGGGGCTCCGGTACTTC. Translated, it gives CASSKEGLRYF.